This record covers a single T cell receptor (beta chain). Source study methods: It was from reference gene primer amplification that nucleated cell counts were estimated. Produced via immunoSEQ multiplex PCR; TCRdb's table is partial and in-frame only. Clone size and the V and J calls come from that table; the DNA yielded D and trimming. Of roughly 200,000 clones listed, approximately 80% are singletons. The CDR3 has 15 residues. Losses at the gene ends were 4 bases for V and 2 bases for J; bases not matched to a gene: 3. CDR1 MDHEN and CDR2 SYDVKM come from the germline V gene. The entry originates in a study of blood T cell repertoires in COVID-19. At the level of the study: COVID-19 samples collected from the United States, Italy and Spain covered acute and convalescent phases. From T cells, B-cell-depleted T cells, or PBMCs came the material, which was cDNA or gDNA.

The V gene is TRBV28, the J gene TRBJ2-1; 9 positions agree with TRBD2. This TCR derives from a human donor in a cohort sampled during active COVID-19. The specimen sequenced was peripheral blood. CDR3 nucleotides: TGTGCCAGCAGTTCCCCTAGCGGGACCTACAATGAGCAGTTCTTC. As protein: CASSSPSGTYNEQFF.